These 19 T cell receptor beta chains originate from one sample sequenced in a study of blood T cell repertoires in COVID-19. Clones were read by immunoSEQ multiplex PCR, and TCRdb kept only the in-frame ones, dropping some. Here the sample spans under 130,000 clones, approximately 80% being singletons. Sequencing input: peripheral blood. The receptors stem from a human donor in a cohort sampled during active or convalescent COVID-19.

J is TRBJ2-3 and V is TRBV19, with D possibly being TRBD1 (6 bases). The germline V gene has CDR1 LNHDA and CDR2 SQIVND (reference sequence). The V end was cut by 4 bases, the J end by 0 bases, with 8 bases between. The CDR3 length is 14 residues. Here the CDR3 DNA reads TGTGCCAGTAGTAAGGACAGCAGCACAGATACGCAGTATTTT. Its protein product is CASSKDSSTDTQYF.

J is TRBJ1-5 and V is TRBV6-5; D might be TRBD1 (6 bases). V dropped 5 bases and J dropped 4 bases, with 9 bases sitting between them. This CDR3 has 13 residues. The germline CDR1 and CDR2 sequences are MNHEY and SVGAGI. The CDR3 is CASSTGSNQPQHF. In DNA form, the CDR3 reads TGTGCCAGCAGTACAGGGTCAAATCAGCCCCAGCATTTT.

The V gene is TRBV19, the J gene TRBJ1-5; 7 nucleotides match TRBD1. Germline CDR1 LNHDA, CDR2 SQIVND (reference sequence). V lost 8 bases to trimming and J lost 4 bases; unmatched junction nucleotides: 11. The CDR3 sequence is 15 residues long. The CDR3 loop reads CASLEGQLGNQPQHF. The DNA of the CDR3 is TGTGCCAGTCTTGAGGGACAGTTGGGGAATCAGCCCCAGCATTTT.

This sequence joins TRBV27 and TRBJ1-3; D ambiguous. CDR3 length equals 13 residues. Germline lookup yields CDR1 MNHEY and CDR2 SMNVEV (reference sequence). The V end lost 3 bases, the J end lost 2 bases, and 5 bases lay between the germline ends. The CDR3 nucleotides read TGTGCCAGCAGTTTCGCAGCTGGAAACACCATATATTTT. Protein: CASSFAAGNTIYF.

The count of this clone is one. This rearrangement joins TRBV4-2 to TRBJ1-1; possible D gene TRBD1, 6 bases. The germline V and J ends were trimmed by 5 bases and 3 bases, with 10 bases remaining between them. The CDR3 spans 13 residues. Germline lookup yields CDR1 LGHNA and CDR2 YNFKEQ. The CDR3 bases are TGTGCCAGCAGCTCCCGACAGGACACTGAAGCTTTCTTT. This encodes CASSSRQDTEAFF.

V and J are TRBV14 and TRBJ2-1; no reliable D call. This CDR3 has 11 amino acids. Deletions cut 4 bases from V and 8 bases from J, with 6 bases between. Germline loops: CDR1 SGHDN, CDR2 FVKESK. The CDR3 region has the DNA TGTGCCAGCAGCCTGGCCTATGAGCAGTTCTTC. Protein sequence: CASSLAYEQFF. The whole variable domain, remainder taken from reference TRBV14 and TRBJ2-1, is EAGVTQFPSHSVIEKGQTVTLRCDPISGHDNLYWYRRVMGKEIKFLLHFVKESKQDESGMPNNRFLAERTGGTYSTLKVQPAELEDSGVYFCASSLAYEQFFGPGTRLTVL.

This clone has a handful of counts. The gene calls are TRBV10-1 and TRBJ2-2; D is perhaps TRBD1 (5 bases). Trimming pared 2 bases from V and 3 bases from J, leaving 10 bases between. This CDR3 region has 15 residues. The germline gives CDR1 WNHNN, CDR2 SYGVQD (reference sequence). The CDR3 spells CASSEGQGDTGELFF. CDR3 bases: TGCGCCAGCAGTGAGGGCCAGGGTGACACCGGGGAGCTGTTTTTT.

Only a few counts were recorded for this clone. This sequence joins TRBV5-8 and TRBJ1-5; D not certain. Germline CDR1 reads SGHTS; CDR2 reads YDEGEE. V dropped 0 bases and J dropped 2 bases, with 9 bases sitting between them. CDR3 length equals 15 residues. The CDR3 coding sequence is TGTGCCAGCAGCTTGGGGGGAGTGGGCAATCAGCCCCAGCATTTT. It specifies CASSLGGVGNQPQHF.

This sequence joins TRBV7-9 and TRBJ1-4; D is ambiguous. Germline lookup yields CDR1 SEHNR and CDR2 FQNEAQ (reference sequence). V lost 7 bases to trimming and J lost 8 bases, with 11 bases between them. The CDR3 totals 12 residues. CDR3 bases: TGTGCCAGCACTTCCGGTCCCGAAAAACTGTTTTTT. Translated, it gives CASTSGPEKLFF.

In this sample, this clone turned up many times. The rearrangement uses TRBV10-1 and TRBJ1-1, with a tentative D call TRBD1 (6 bases). V was shortened by 2 bases and J by 14 bases, with 12 bases between the two germline ends. CDR1 and CDR2 from the germline V gene are WNHNN and SYGVQD (reference sequence). This CDR3 is built from 11 residues. Here the CDR3 reads CASSERRQAFF. The CDR3 DNA follows: TGCGCCAGCAGTGAGAGACGACAGGCCTTCTTT.

With respect to this clone: One end of the junction is discordant with germline, which a read error may explain. The V gene is TRBV2, the J gene TRBJ2-2; 12 positions match TRBD2. This CDR3 has 15 residues. CDR1 is SNHLY and CDR2 is FYNNEI in the germline V gene. CDR3 DNA sequence: TGTGCCCGCAGTGCTAGCGGGGGGGGAACCGGGGAGCTGTTTTTT. Translation gives CARSASGGGTGELFF.

The chain couples TRBV7-2 to TRBJ2-3; 11 nucleotides align to TRBD2. The V gene end was trimmed by 4 bases and the J gene end by 0 bases; junction bases not matched to a gene: 0. There are 15 residues in the CDR3. Germline values: CDR1 SGHTA, CDR2 FQGNSA. The CDR3 DNA reads TGTGCCAGCAGCTGGACTAGCGGGAGCACAGATACGCAGTATTTT. Translated, it gives CASSWTSGSTDTQYF.

The V gene is TRBV6-5, the J gene TRBJ2-7; possible D gene TRBD2, 6 bases. The CDR3 sequence is 15 residues long. The germline V gene has CDR1 MNHEY and CDR2 SVGAGI. V lost 6 bases, J lost 0 bases, and 15 bases lay in between. The CDR3 spells CASSFNRGISYEQYF. The CDR3 DNA reads as TGTGCCAGCAGCTTCAATCGCGGGATCTCCTACGAGCAGTACTTC.

This chain joins TRBV29-1 and TRBJ1-1, with D uncertain. Trimming cost V 8 bases and J 5 bases, with 12 bases left between them. The CDR3 covers 11 residues. The V gene's germline CDR1 is SQVTM and CDR2 ANQGSEA. Here the CDR3 DNA reads TGCAGCTCTGAGATCCGGACTGAAGCTTTCTTT. Protein product: CSSEIRTEAFF.

The chain couples TRBV14 to TRBJ1-1; 10 bases fit TRBD1. J gave up 9 bases and V 3 bases, and 1 base lay outside the gene matches. Germline V gene data show CDR1 as SGHDN and CDR2 as FVKESK. The CDR3 covers 12 residues. The DNA for the CDR3 is TGTGCCAGCAGCCAGGACAGGGGGAAAGCTTTCTTT. Amino acid sequence: CASSQDRGKAFF.

This chain joins TRBV11-2 and TRBJ2-5; TRBD2 aligns across 8 bases. The V gene's germline CDR1 is SGHAT and CDR2 FQNNGV. The CDR3 covers 17 residues. The V and J ends lost 2 bases and 1 base, in that order; junction bases with no gene match: 9. The CDR3 DNA reads TGTGCCAGCAGCTTACTGGTGCGGGGGGAGATCCAAGAGACCCAGTACTTC. Translated, it gives CASSLLVRGEIQETQYF.

This chain joins TRBV11-1 and TRBJ2-2, with D unclear. The V end lost 5 bases, the J end lost 8 bases, and 9 bases lay between the germline ends. CDR1 is SGHAT, CDR2 FQDESV, per germline (reference sequence). The CDR3 runs 12 residues. The CDR3 protein is CASSPEVGELFF. The CDR3 coding sequence is TGTGCCAGCAGCCCCGAGGTTGGGGAGCTGTTTTTT.

There are a few counts of this clone. The CDR3 region is CASSPMTSGLVHEQYF. DNA of the CDR3: TGTGCCAGCAGCCCTATGACTAGCGGCCTCGTCCACGAGCAGTACTTC. J is TRBJ2-7 and V is TRBV4-2; 9 bases align to TRBD2. V was clipped by 4 bases and J by 5 bases; unmatched bases: 12. The CDR3 loop spans 16 amino acids. Germline-derived CDR1 and CDR2 are LGHNA and YNFKEQ.

J is TRBJ2-3 and V is TRBV5-1; a possible D gene is TRBD1 (6 bases). CDR1 and CDR2 (germline): SGHRS, YFSETQ. The V and J ends lost 0 bases and 4 bases respectively, with 12 bases between them. The CDR3 length is 15 residues. CDR3 amino acids: CASSLGGGWADTQYF. For the CDR3, the DNA is TGCGCCAGCAGCTTGGGAGGGGGTTGGGCAGATACGCAGTATTTT.